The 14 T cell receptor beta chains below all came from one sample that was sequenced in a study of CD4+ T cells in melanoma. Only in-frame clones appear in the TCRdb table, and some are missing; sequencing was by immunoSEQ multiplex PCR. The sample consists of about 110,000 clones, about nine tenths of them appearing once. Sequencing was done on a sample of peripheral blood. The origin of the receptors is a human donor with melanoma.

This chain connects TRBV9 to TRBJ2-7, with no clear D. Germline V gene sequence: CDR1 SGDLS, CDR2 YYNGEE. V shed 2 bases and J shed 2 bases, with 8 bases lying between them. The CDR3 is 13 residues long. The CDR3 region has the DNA TGTGCCAGCAGCGTGGGCGGACCCTACGAGCAGTACTTC. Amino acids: CASSVGGPYEQYF.

For the CDR3, the DNA is TGTGCCAGCAGTGTTAGACTACCTGTGTACCAAGAGACCCAGTACTTC. It specifies CASSVRLPVYQETQYF. The chain carries TRBV6-1 and TRBJ2-5; weak D call: TRBD2 (5 bases). Trimming removed 4 bases at V and 0 bases at J, with 15 bases between. The CDR3 sequence is 16 residues long. Germline-derived CDR1 and CDR2 are MNHNS and SASEGT.

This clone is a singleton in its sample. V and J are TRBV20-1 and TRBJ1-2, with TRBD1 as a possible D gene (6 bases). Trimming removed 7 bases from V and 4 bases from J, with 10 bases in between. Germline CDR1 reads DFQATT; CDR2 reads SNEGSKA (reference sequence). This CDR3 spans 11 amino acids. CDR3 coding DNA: TGCAGTGGACAGGATTCCTATGGCTACACCTTC. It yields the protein CSGQDSYGYTF.

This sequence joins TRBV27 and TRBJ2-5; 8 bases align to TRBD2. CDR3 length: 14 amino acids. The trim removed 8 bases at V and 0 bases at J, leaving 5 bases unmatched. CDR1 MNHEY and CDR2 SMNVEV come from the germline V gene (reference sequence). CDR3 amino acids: CASGGSGDQETQYF. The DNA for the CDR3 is TGTGCCAGCGGGGGTAGCGGGGACCAAGAGACCCAGTACTTC.

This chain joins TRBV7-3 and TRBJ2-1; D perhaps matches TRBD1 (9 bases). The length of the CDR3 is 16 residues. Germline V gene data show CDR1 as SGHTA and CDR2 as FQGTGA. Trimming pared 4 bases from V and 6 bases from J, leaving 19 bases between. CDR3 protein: CASSSIAGQGSNEQFF. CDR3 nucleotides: TGTGCCAGCAGCTCTATAGCGGGACAGGGTTCCAATGAGCAGTTCTTC.

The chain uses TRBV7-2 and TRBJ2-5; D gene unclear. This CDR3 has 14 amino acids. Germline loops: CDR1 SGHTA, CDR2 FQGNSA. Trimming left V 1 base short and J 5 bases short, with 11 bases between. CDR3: CASSLGDGFETQYF. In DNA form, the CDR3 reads TGTGCCAGCAGCTTAGGCGATGGGTTCGAGACCCAGTACTTC.

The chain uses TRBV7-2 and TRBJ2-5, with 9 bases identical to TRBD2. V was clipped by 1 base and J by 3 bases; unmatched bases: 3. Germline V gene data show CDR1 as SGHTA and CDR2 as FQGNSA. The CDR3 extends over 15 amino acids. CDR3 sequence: CASSLVAGVEETQYF. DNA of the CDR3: TGTGCCAGCAGCTTAGTAGCGGGAGTAGAAGAGACCCAGTACTTC.

The DNA for the CDR3 is TGTGCCAGCAGCCCTAGAACTGTGGCTAGGAAAGAGACCCAGTACTTC. Its translation: CASSPRTVARKETQYF. The chain is built from TRBV7-2 and TRBJ2-5; D gene ambiguous. CDR1 is SGHTA and CDR2 is FQGNSA in the germline V gene. The V end lost 5 bases, the J end lost 3 bases, and 19 bases lay between the germline ends. This CDR3 has 16 residues. Based on the CDR3 plus reference TRBV7-2 and TRBJ2-5, the full variable domain is GAGVSQSPSNKVTEKGKDVELRCDPISGHTALYWYRQSLGQGLEFLIYFQGNSAPDKSGLPSDRFSAERTGGSVSTLTIQRTQQEDSAVYLCASSPRTVARKETQYFGPGTRLLVL.

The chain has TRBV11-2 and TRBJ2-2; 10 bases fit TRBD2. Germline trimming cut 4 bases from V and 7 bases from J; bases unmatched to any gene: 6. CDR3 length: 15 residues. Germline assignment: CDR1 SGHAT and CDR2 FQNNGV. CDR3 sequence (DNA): TGTGCCAGCAGCTCCACCGGGACTAGCGTCGGGGAGCTGTTTTTT. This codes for CASSSTGTSVGELFF.

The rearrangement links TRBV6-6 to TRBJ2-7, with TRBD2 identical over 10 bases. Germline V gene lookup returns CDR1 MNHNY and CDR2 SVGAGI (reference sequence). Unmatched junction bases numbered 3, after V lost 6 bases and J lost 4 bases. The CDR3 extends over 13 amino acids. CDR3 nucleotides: TGTGCCAGCAGGAGCGGGAGGGAGTACGAGCAGTACTTC. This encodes CASRSGREYEQYF.

The CDR3 DNA reads as TGTGCCAGCAGCCCAGCGGGTCAGGGCCGGGGCTACACCTTC. Protein sequence: CASSPAGQGRGYTF. The rearrangement uses TRBV9 and TRBJ1-2; tentative D call: TRBD1 (5 bases). Trimming stripped 4 bases from V and 8 bases from J, with 18 bases between. Germline V lookup: CDR1 SGDLS, CDR2 YYNGEE. The CDR3 is 14 amino acids. The variable domain in full, completed from reference TRBV9 and TRBJ1-2, reads DSGVTQTPKHLITATGQRVTLRCSPRSGDLSVYWYQQSLDQGLQFLIQYYNGEERAKGNILERFSAQQFPDLHSELNLSSLELGDSALYFCASSPAGQGRGYTFGSGTRLTVV.

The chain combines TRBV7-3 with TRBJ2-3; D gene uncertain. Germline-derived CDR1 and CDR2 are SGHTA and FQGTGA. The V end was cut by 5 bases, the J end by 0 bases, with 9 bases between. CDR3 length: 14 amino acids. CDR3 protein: CASSPSHSTDTQYF. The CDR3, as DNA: TGTGCCAGCAGCCCCTCCCACAGCACAGATACGCAGTATTTT.

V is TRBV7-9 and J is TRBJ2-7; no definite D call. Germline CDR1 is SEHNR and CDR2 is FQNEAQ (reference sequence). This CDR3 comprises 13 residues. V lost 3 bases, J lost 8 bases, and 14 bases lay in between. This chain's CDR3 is CASSFVAGRQQYF. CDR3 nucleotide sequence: TGTGCCAGCAGCTTTGTAGCTGGACGCCAGCAGTACTTC.

The CDR3 bases are TGTGCCAGCAGTCCCGCCCCTAGCGGGCAAGAGACCCAGTACTTC. Its protein is CASSPAPSGQETQYF. V usage is TRBV7-2 and J usage is TRBJ2-5; 8 positions agree with TRBD2. The CDR3 loop spans 15 amino acids. Losses at the gene ends were 6 bases for V and 2 bases for J; bases not matched to a gene: 8. Germline V CDR1 and CDR2: SGHTA, FQGNSA. Combining the CDR3 with reference TRBV7-2 and TRBJ2-5 gives the whole variable domain GAGVSQSPSNKVTEKGKDVELRCDPISGHTALYWYRQSLGQGLEFLIYFQGNSAPDKSGLPSDRFSAERTGGSVSTLTIQRTQQEDSAVYLCASSPAPSGQETQYFGPGTRLLVL.